This T cell receptor beta chain was profiled in a study of cytomegalovirus exposure and HLA in healthy donors. Study-level findings and limits: Cytomegalovirus status, reportedly, was diagnosed with high specificity and sensitivity by the classifier. The TCR clusters that emerged in the first cohort tended, a later analysis found, to co-occur in the roughly 120 validation repertoires.

The assay was immunoSEQ multiplex PCR, and TCRdb's table has in-frame clones only and misses some. The sample holds some 170,000 clones; approximately 90% are singletons and the top ten take roughly 1.4%. The study drew the donors from its roughly 130-subject validation cohort, separate from the roughly 700-subject first cohort. As to this clone: Its target is not known.

Losses at the gene ends were 0 bases for V and 7 bases for J; bases not matched to a gene: 8. The CDR3 runs to 16 residues. Germline lookup yields CDR1 MNHEY and CDR2 SMNVEV (reference sequence). This chain links TRBV27 with TRBJ2-1, with 8 bases aligning to TRBD2. The TCR was taken from a woman in her twenties or thirties in good health and CMV-seronegative. Material: PBMCs. The CDR3 loop is CASSLSKSGSVNEQFF. CDR3 nucleotides: TGTGCCAGCAGTTTATCGAAAAGCGGGAGCGTGAATGAGCAGTTCTTC.